What follows describes a single T cell receptor beta chain. Its antigen is currently unknown. With 60 Vbeta and 13 Jbeta primers, the PCR was carried out. Measured with immunoSEQ multiplex PCR; TCRdb has only the in-frame clones, and not every one. The top ten clones hold just under 2% of a sample with about 130,000 clones, 70% to 80% of them seen once. The germline V and J ends were trimmed by 0 bases and 3 bases, with 10 bases remaining between them. This CDR3 is built from 15 residues. CDR1 SGHDT and CDR2 YYEEEE come from the germline V gene. This entry belongs to a study of cytomegalovirus exposure and HLA in healthy donors. Overall study results and limits: Rates of TCR association differed by HLA locus in a later analysis, with DRB1 highest and HLA-C lowest. Specificity for CMV antigens was confirmed in vitro for a few of the CMV-associated chains. A later analysis linked a missense DCLRE1C variant to TCR beta V- and J-gene trimming.

The sequencing input was PBMCs. The receptor was derived from a man between 45 and 60 years old in good health and CMV-seronegative. J is TRBJ1-5 and V is TRBV5-6; no reliable D call. The CDR3 loop is CASSLGGLDNQPQHF. Here the CDR3 DNA reads TGTGCCAGCAGCTTGGGCGGGCTTGACAATCAGCCCCAGCATTTT. Variable domain in full (rest from reference TRBV5-6 and TRBJ1-5): DAGVTQSPTHLIKTRGQQVTLRCSPKSGHDTVSWYQQALGQGPQFIFQYYEEEERQRGNFPDRFSGHQFPNYSSELNVNALLLGDSALYLCASSLGGLDNQPQHFGDGTRLSIL.